This T cell receptor beta chain was obtained from a study of cytomegalovirus exposure and HLA in healthy donors. Notes on this clone: The antigen is unknown.

PCR involved 60 Vbeta and 13 Jbeta primers. The method was immunoSEQ multiplex PCR; TCRdb's version includes in-frame clones alone and lacks a portion of them. Of tens of thousands of clones in the sample, approximately 67% were seen once. CDR3 length: 15 residues. J was trimmed by 5 bases and V by 0 bases; bases with no gene match: 5. CDR1 and CDR2 (germline): LGHNA, YNFKEQ. Study results and caveats: In a later analysis, TCR beta V- and J-gene trimming was associated with a missense DCLRE1C variant.

J is TRBJ2-7 and V is TRBV4-2; 9 nucleotides agree with TRBD1. Specimen: PBMCs. The TCR comes from a man aged 40-49 years in good health and CMV-seropositive. The CDR3 DNA sequence: TGTGCCAGCAGCCAAGATAGGGGACAGGGCCACGAGCAGTACTTC. Its translation is CASSQDRGQGHEQYF.